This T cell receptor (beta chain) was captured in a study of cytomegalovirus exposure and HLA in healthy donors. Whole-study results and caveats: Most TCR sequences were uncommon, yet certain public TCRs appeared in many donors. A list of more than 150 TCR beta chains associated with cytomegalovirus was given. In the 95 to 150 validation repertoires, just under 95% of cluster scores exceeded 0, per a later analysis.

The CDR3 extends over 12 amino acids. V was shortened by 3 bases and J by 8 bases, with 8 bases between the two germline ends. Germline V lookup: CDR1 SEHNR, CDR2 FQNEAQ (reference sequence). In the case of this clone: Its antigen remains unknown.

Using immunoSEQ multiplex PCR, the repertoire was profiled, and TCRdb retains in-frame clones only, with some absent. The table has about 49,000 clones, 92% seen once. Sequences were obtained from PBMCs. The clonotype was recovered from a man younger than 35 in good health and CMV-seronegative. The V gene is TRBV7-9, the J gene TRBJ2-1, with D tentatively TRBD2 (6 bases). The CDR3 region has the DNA TGTGCCAGCAGCTTCGGGGGTGATGAGCAGTTCTTC. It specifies CASSFGGDEQFF.